This record looks at one TCR beta chain sequence and its context. The antigen is not known. PCR employed 60 Vbeta and 13 Jbeta primers. Generated by immunoSEQ multiplex PCR, the TCRdb table keeps only in-frame clones and is missing some. The sample has 100,000 to 150,000 clones; 60% to 85% are singletons. The data belong to a study of cytomegalovirus exposure and HLA in healthy donors. Study details: Around 86 million unique TCRs, all from HLA-typed donors, were included in an early release of the data. General study points: A later analysis found common viral pathogens apparently linked to several of the most significant clusters. An analysis that came later showed most CMV-associated TCR beta chains appearing HLA-restricted.

Germline loops: CDR1 WNHNN, CDR2 SYGVQD (reference sequence). This CDR3 contains 15 residues. Trimming at V came to 7 bases and at J to 2 bases, leaving 7 bases not matched to a gene. The rearrangement uses TRBV10-1 and TRBJ2-7; 11 positions agree with TRBD2. Sequenced: PBMCs. The sequence derives from a female donor in good health and CMV-seropositive. As DNA, the CDR3 is TGCGCCAGCATCGTTAGCGGGAGGGCGGCCTACGAGCAGTACTTC. Its protein product is CASIVSGRAAYEQYF.